This TCR beta chain is drawn from a study of shared T cell receptors in the human thymus. Repertoires were generated with immunoSEQ multiplex PCR, while TCRdb's copy carries only in-frame clones and drops some. The repertoire holds under 700,000 clones, with about 84% as singletons. The data were also submitted as part of a second study, on human thymus T cells. That study reports: Resections from corrective heart surgery supplied the thymus tissue.

This receptor was taken from a boy under three years old with a congenital heart defect. The sample consisted of thymocytes.

CDR3 amino acids: CATSRDGTPGEGKMSEQYF. As DNA, the CDR3 is TGTGCCACCAGCAGAGATGGGACCCCGGGGGAGGGTAAAATGTCCGAGCAGTACTTC. The chain uses TRBV15 and TRBJ2-7; the match to TRBD2 covers 7 bases. This CDR3 contains 19 residues. V lost 0 bases to trimming and J lost 6 bases; unmatched junction nucleotides: 20. CDR1 LNHNV and CDR2 YYDKDF come from the germline V gene (reference sequence).